One and the same sample provided the 14 T cell receptor beta chains below, sequenced in a study of blood T cell repertoires in COVID-19 (dated by TCRdb to about 2020). Libraries were constructed by the immunoSEQ multiplex PCR assay. Sourced from immuneACCESS, this table was stored by TCRdb with only in-frame sequences that have V and J called. A share of the clones is absent; for the studies checked, an unresolved V gene accounts for under half, and the remainder has no known explanation. This sample has around 300,000 clones in its table, and around 84% of those were observed once. The ten biggest clones cover about 2.3% of the sample. The sequencing sample was made of PBMCs or T cells enriched from blood (not recorded which). These receptors were obtained from a woman aged 50 to 65 who had recovered from COVID-19.

The chain links TRBV4-3 to TRBJ2-1; 14 nucleotides line up with TRBD2. CDR3 length: 17 amino acids. With 0 bases clipped from V and 8 bases from J, the junction kept 6 bases outside the gene matches. Germline lookup yields CDR1 LGHNA and CDR2 YSLEER. Here the CDR3 reads CASSQELGLAGGDEQFF. The CDR3 coding sequence is TGCGCCAGCAGCCAAGAGCTTGGACTAGCGGGAGGCGATGAGCAGTTCTTC.

This chain joins TRBV7-8 and TRBJ1-5; 7 bases are a match to TRBD1. Trimming at V came to 5 bases and at J to 5 bases, leaving 9 bases not matched to a gene. In germline, CDR1 is SGHVS, CDR2 FQNEAQ. The CDR3 totals 15 residues. The CDR3 DNA follows: TGTGCCAGCAGCCGAACAGGGGCGACCGATCAGCCCCAGCATTTT. As protein: CASSRTGATDQPQHF.

The chain couples TRBV24-1 to TRBJ1-2; no firm D call. Trimming took 6 bases from V and 2 from J, leaving 3 bases between them. CDR3 size: 11 residues. The germline V gene has CDR1 KGHDR and CDR2 SFDVKD. CDR3 protein: CATSQNYGYTF. For the CDR3, the DNA is TGTGCCACCAGTCAGAACTATGGCTACACCTTC.

This clone was counted only a few times. The chain combines TRBV4-1 with TRBJ2-7; 8 bases fit TRBD2. The J segment lost 1 base and the V segment lost 4 bases, leaving 12 bases of the junction unmatched. This CDR3 region has 17 residues. Germline values: CDR1 MGHRA, CDR2 YSYEKL. The CDR3 spells CASSRDLGAGGSYEQYF. In DNA form, the CDR3 reads TGCGCCAGCAGCCGAGACCTCGGGGCGGGAGGTTCCTACGAGCAGTACTTC.

The sample holds a few counts of this clone. The J gene is TRBJ1-1, the V gene TRBV19, with TRBD1 identical over 11 bases. This CDR3 contains 16 residues. After removal of 0 bases from V and 1 base from J, the junction contained 1 base not matched to a gene. CDR1 is LNHDA, CDR2 SQIVND, per germline (reference sequence). DNA of the CDR3: TGTGCCAGTAGTATAGACGGACAGGGGGCGAACACTGAAGCTTTCTTT. Translated: CASSIDGQGANTEAFF.

The chain uses TRBV12-5 and TRBJ1-1; D is uncertain. Germline assignment: CDR1 LGHNT and CDR2 FRNRAP. Trimming pared 6 bases from V and 6 bases from J, leaving 11 bases between. This CDR3 is built from 12 residues. The CDR3 spells CASGSLISEAFF. The CDR3 nucleotides are TGTGCTAGTGGAAGCCTTATTTCTGAAGCTTTCTTT.

As for this clone: A much bigger clone sits one base away, suggesting this may be a read error. The chain combines TRBV6-2 or TRBV6-3 with TRBJ1-1; 7 bases map to TRBD1. This CDR3 comprises 13 residues. Germline V lookup: CDR1 MNHEY, CDR2 SVGEGT. V lost 6 bases and J lost 2; bases outside the gene matches: 3. As DNA, the CDR3 is TGTGCCAGCAGCTGGGACAGCAACACTGAAGCTTTCTTT. The encoded protein is CASSWDSNTEAFF.

V usage is TRBV2 and J usage is TRBJ1-2, with D possibly matching TRBD1 (6 bases). The ends were cut back, 3 bases at V and 0 bases at J, with 14 bases in the middle. The CDR3 runs 16 residues. Germline-derived CDR1 and CDR2 are SNHLY and FYNNEI. CDR3 residues: CASSDLQGQSNYGYTF. CDR3 sequence (DNA): TGTGCCAGCAGTGATCTACAGGGTCAATCTAACTATGGCTACACCTTC.

This clone has just one count. This chain connects TRBV19 to TRBJ1-4, with unresolved D. V lost 2 bases, J lost 2 bases, and 6 bases lay in between. There are 14 residues in the CDR3. Germline loops: CDR1 LNHDA, CDR2 SQIVND (reference sequence). The CDR3 sequence: CASSITDTNEKLFF. The CDR3, as DNA: TGTGCCAGTAGTATAACAGACACTAATGAAAAACTGTTTTTT.

The chain links TRBV6-5 to TRBJ1-1; TRBD1 matches 7 bases. Germline loops: CDR1 MNHEY, CDR2 SVGAGI. The V segment lost 7 bases and the J segment 6 bases; nucleotides outside the gene matches: 14. The CDR3 spans 15 residues. CDR3 protein: CASKTSGTVDPEAFF. The CDR3 region has the DNA TGTGCCAGCAAAACATCCGGGACAGTCGATCCTGAAGCTTTCTTT.

The chain links TRBV7-2 to TRBJ1-5, with D perhaps TRBD1 (5 bases). CDR1 is SGHTA, CDR2 FQGNSA, per germline. Trimming removed 2 bases at V and 11 bases at J, with 13 bases between. The CDR3 consists of 13 residues. The CDR3 DNA is TGTGCCAGCAGCTTAAACGGGGGAAGAGCCCAGCATTTT. Protein: CASSLNGGRAQHF.

V usage is TRBV5-4 and J usage is TRBJ2-7; TRBD2 agrees at 14 bases. The length of the CDR3 is 14 residues. Looked up from germline, CDR1 is SGHNT and CDR2 is YYREEE (reference sequence). The trim removed 4 bases at V and 7 bases at J, leaving 4 bases unmatched. CDR3: CASSMGLAGVEQYF. The CDR3 nucleotides read TGTGCCAGCAGCATGGGACTAGCGGGGGTGGAGCAGTACTTC.

This rearrangement joins TRBV5-6 to TRBJ1-2; 8 nucleotides agree with TRBD1. Germline lookup yields CDR1 SGHDT and CDR2 YYEEEE. The CDR3 contains 14 residues. J was trimmed by 4 bases and V by 2 bases; bases with no gene match: 4. CDR3 sequence reads: CASSFGQGIYGYTF. CDR3 sequence (DNA): TGTGCCAGCAGCTTCGGACAGGGCATCTATGGCTACACCTTC.

The J gene is TRBJ1-2, the V gene TRBV30, with TRBD1 matching 8 bases. Looked up from germline, CDR1 is GTSNPN and CDR2 is SVGIG (reference sequence). The J segment lost 4 bases and the V segment lost 5 bases, leaving 3 bases of the junction unmatched. The CDR3 is 12 amino acids. CDR3 sequence (DNA): TGTGCCTGGGGGACAGGAATCTATGGCTACACCTTC. Translation gives CAWGTGIYGYTF.